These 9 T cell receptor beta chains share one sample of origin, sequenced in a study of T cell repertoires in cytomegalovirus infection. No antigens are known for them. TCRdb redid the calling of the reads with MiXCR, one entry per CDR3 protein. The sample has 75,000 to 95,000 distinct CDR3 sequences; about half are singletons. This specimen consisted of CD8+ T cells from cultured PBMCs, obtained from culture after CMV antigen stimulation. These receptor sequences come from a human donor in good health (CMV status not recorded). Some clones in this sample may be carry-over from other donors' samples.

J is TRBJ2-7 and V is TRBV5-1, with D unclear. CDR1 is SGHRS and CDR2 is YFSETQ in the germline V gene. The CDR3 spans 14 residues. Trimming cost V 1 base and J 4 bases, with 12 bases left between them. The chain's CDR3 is CASSLLTQIYEQYF. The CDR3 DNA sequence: TGCGCCAGCAGCTTGCTTACGCAGATTTACGAGCAGTACTTC.

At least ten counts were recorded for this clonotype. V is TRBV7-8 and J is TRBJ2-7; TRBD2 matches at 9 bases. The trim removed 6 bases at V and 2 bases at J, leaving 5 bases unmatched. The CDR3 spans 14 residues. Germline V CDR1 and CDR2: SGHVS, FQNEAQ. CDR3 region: CASRPSGTAYEQYF. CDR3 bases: TGTGCCAGCAGACCTAGCGGGACGGCCTACGAGCAGTACTTC. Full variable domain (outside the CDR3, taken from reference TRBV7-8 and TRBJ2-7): GAGVSQSPRYKVAKRGQDVALRCDPISGHVSLFWYQQALGQGPEFLTYFQNEAQLDKSGLPSDRFFAERPEGSVSTLKIQRTQQEDSAVYLCASRPSGTAYEQYFGPGTRLTVT.

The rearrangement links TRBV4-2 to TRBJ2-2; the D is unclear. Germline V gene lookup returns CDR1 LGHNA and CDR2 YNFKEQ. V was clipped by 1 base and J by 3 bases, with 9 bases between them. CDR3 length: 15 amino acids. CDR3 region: CASSQVGQDTGELFF. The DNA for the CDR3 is TGTGCCAGCAGCCAAGTCGGGCAGGACACCGGGGAGCTGTTTTTT.

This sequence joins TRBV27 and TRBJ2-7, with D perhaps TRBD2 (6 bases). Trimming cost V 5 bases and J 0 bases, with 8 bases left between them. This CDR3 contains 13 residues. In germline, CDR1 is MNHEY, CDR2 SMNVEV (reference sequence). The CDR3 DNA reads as TGTGCCAGCAGTGCCGGGAGCTCCTACGAGCAGTACTTC. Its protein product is CASSAGSSYEQYF.

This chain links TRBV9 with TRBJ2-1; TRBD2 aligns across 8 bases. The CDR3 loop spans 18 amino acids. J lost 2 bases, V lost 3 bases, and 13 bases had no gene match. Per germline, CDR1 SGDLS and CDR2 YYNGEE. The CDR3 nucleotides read TGTGCCAGCAGCGGGGGACTAGTCCCGGACCGCACCTACAATGAGCAGTTCTTC. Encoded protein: CASSGGLVPDRTYNEQFF. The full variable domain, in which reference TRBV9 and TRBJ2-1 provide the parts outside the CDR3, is DSGVTQTPKHLITATGQRVTLRCSPRSGDLSVYWYQQSLDQGLQFLIQYYNGEERAKGNILERFSAQQFPDLHSELNLSSLELGDSALYFCASSGGLVPDRTYNEQFFGPGTRLTVL.

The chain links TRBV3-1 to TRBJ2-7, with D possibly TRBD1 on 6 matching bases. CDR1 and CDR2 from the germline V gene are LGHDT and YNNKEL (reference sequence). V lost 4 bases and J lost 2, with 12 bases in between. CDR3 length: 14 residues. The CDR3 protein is CASSPRQATYEQYF. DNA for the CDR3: TGTGCCAGCAGCCCCCGACAGGCTACCTACGAGCAGTACTTC.

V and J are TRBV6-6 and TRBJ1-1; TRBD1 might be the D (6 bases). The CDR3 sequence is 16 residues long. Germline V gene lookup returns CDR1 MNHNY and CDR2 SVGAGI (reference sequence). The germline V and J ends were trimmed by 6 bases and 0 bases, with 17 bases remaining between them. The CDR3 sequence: CASSLTGPGMNTEAFF. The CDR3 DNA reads TGTGCCAGCAGCCTTACAGGGCCCGGGATGAACACTGAAGCTTTCTTT.

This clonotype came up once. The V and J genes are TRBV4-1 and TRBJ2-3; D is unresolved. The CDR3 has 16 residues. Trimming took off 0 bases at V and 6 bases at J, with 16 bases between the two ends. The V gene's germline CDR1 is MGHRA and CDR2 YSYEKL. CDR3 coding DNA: TGCGCCAGCAGCCAAGATCGAGACACGGTCTCGGATACGCAGTATTTT. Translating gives CASSQDRDTVSDTQYF.

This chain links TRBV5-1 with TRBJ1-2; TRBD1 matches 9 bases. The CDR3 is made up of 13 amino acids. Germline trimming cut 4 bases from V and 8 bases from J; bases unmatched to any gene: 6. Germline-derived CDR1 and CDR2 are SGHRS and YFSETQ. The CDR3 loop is CASSPRTGAGYTF. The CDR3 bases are TGCGCCAGCAGCCCTAGGACAGGGGCCGGCTACACCTTC.